The 25 T cell receptor beta chains below all came from one sample that was sequenced in a study of OX40 agonist ivuxolimab in advanced cancers. Profiled with immunoSEQ multiplex PCR; TCRdb holds only in-frame clones, not every one. The sample has some 42,000 clones; about 79% are singletons. This material consisted of CD4+ or CD8+ T cells sorted from blood, taken in a trial of the OX40 agonist ivuxolimab. These receptors all stem from an adult with an advanced solid tumor such as melanoma, head and neck, liver or kidney cancer.

V is TRBV10-3 and J is TRBJ2-7, with TRBD2 matching over 9 bases. The V and J ends lost 3 bases and 1 base, in that order; junction bases with no gene match: 7. This CDR3 contains 16 residues. In germline, CDR1 is ENHRY, CDR2 SYGVKD. In DNA, the CDR3 is TGTGCCATCAGTGACGGGGAAGCGGGAGGATCCTACGAGCAGTACTTC. Translating gives CAISDGEAGGSYEQYF.

This chain uses TRBV25-1 with TRBJ2-7; 9 nucleotides align to TRBD2. The junction had 7 bases not matched to a gene; V was cut back by 7 bases and J by 3 bases. The CDR3 contains 14 residues. Germline-derived CDR1 and CDR2 are MGHDK and SYGVNS. CDR3 bases: TGTGCCAGCATTCGGCGACTAGCGGTCTACGAGCAGTACTTC. Its protein is CASIRRLAVYEQYF.

This clone occurred once. V is TRBV19 and J is TRBJ1-2; D call uncertain. CDR1 and CDR2 from the germline V gene are LNHDA and SQIVND (reference sequence). This CDR3 has 14 residues. Trimming cost V 3 bases and J 2 bases, with 10 bases left between them. As DNA, the CDR3 is TGTGCCAGTAGTATGCAGGCTGCAAACTATGGCTACACCTTC. It translates to CASSMQAANYGYTF.

J is TRBJ2-7 and V is TRBV7-6; D possibly matches TRBD1 or TRBD2 (5 bases each). CDR3 length equals 15 residues. The V gene lost 0 bases and the J gene lost 5 bases, with 14 bases spanning the gap. Germline values: CDR1 SGHVS, CDR2 FNYEAQ. The CDR3 DNA reads as TGTGCCAGCAGCTTAGCGGGGGAATCCTACAACGAGCAGTACTTC. Amino acid sequence: CASSLAGESYNEQYF.

V usage is TRBV9 and J usage is TRBJ2-7, with TRBD1 matching over 10 bases. The CDR3 extends over 15 amino acids. After removal of 3 bases from V and 5 bases from J, the junction contained 8 bases not matched to a gene. Germline V gene lookup returns CDR1 SGDLS and CDR2 YYNGEE. CDR3 sequence (DNA): TGTGCCAGCAGCGGCTCCGGGACAGGGGTCCACGAGCAGTACTTC. Residues: CASSGSGTGVHEQYF.

The chain combines TRBV25-1 with TRBJ1-1; 7 bases agree with TRBD1. Germline assignment: CDR1 MGHDK and CDR2 SYGVNS. Trimming cost V 4 bases and J 1 base; bases outside gene matches: 9. The CDR3 consists of 16 residues. The CDR3 is CASSALGRGKNTEAFF. The CDR3 DNA reads TGTGCCAGCAGTGCTTTGGGCAGGGGGAAGAACACTGAAGCTTTCTTT.

This chain links TRBV9 with TRBJ2-5; D is unresolved. CDR3 size: 14 residues. Trimming removed 1 base at V and 4 bases at J, with 11 bases between. Germline V gene sequence: CDR1 SGDLS, CDR2 YYNGEE. In DNA, the CDR3 is TGTGCCAGCAGCGTAATGGTACAATCAGAGACCCAGTACTTC. Its protein product is CASSVMVQSETQYF.

This clone appeared once. This chain connects TRBV5-1 to TRBJ1-3; TRBD1 matches 9 bases. This CDR3 contains 15 residues. Per germline, CDR1 SGHRS and CDR2 YFSETQ. Trimming took 1 base from V and 3 from J; bases not matched to a gene: 2. CDR3 DNA: TGCGCCAGCAGCTTGACAGGGGGCAATGGAAACACCATATATTTT. Translating gives CASSLTGGNGNTIYF.

This rearrangement joins TRBV7-6 to TRBJ2-7; 9 nucleotides agree with TRBD1. V shed 5 bases, J shed 0 bases, and the junction held 5 bases outside the gene matches. Germline V gene sequence: CDR1 SGHVS, CDR2 FNYEAQ. CDR3 length: 15 residues. The CDR3 region has the DNA TGTGCCAGCAGCCTGGGACAGGGTCTCTCCTACGAGCAGTACTTC. Translation: CASSLGQGLSYEQYF.

This clone came up once. The chain employs TRBV15 and TRBJ2-7, with 7 bases identical to TRBD1. CDR3 size: 14 residues. J was trimmed by 4 bases and V by 3 bases; bases with no gene match: 6. Per the germline V gene, CDR1 is LNHNV and CDR2 is YYDKDF (reference sequence). CDR3 DNA: TGTGCCACCAGCAGGCAGAGGGGGCCGTACGAGCAGTACTTC. Its protein is CATSRQRGPYEQYF.

The chain links TRBV7-2 to TRBJ1-1; 9 bases agree with TRBD1. This CDR3 spans 15 amino acids. Germline-derived CDR1 and CDR2 are SGHTA and FQGNSA. The V segment lost 4 bases and the J segment 8 bases; nucleotides outside the gene matches: 11. In DNA form, the CDR3 reads TGTGCCAGCAGCTCAACAGGGGGCGAGGGAAAGGAAGCTTTCTTT. Its protein is CASSSTGGEGKEAFF.

The gene calls are TRBV19 and TRBJ2-7; 14 bases align to TRBD2. Trimming at V came to 7 bases and at J to 3 bases, leaving 5 bases not matched to a gene. This CDR3 spans 15 amino acids. The germline CDR1 and CDR2 sequences are LNHDA and SQIVND (reference sequence). The CDR3 region is CASTVGLAGGYEQYF. CDR3 DNA: TGTGCCAGTACCGTAGGACTAGCGGGAGGCTACGAGCAGTACTTC.

The chain joins TRBV2 to TRBJ2-7; the D is unclear. CDR3 length: 12 residues. V lost 3 bases to trimming and J lost 4 bases, with 7 bases between them. Looked up from germline, CDR1 is SNHLY and CDR2 is FYNNEI. The CDR3 DNA reads as TGTGCCAGCAGTGACCTTGGATACGAGCAGTACTTC. It codes for CASSDLGYEQYF.

This clone was detected once. This chain joins TRBV14 and TRBJ2-5, with D hard to call. With 3 bases removed from V and 11 bases from J, the gap between germline ends came to 13 bases. CDR1 and CDR2 (germline): SGHDN, FVKESK. The CDR3 has 12 residues. CDR3 amino acids: CASSQPGLKQYF. The CDR3 DNA reads as TGTGCCAGCAGCCAGCCGGGCCTTAAGCAGTACTTC.

The chain uses TRBV7-8 and TRBJ2-4, with 16 bases matching TRBD2. Trimming removed 4 bases from V and 5 bases from J; junction bases left unmatched: 2. The germline V gene has CDR1 SGHVS and CDR2 FQNEAQ. The CDR3 runs to 16 residues. DNA of the CDR3: TGTGCCAGCAGCTCGGGACTAGCGGGAGGGCAAAACATTCAGTACTTC. Translation: CASSSGLAGGQNIQYF.

The rearrangement uses TRBV5-1 and TRBJ2-1; no clear D. Germline CDR1 SGHRS, CDR2 YFSETQ. The CDR3 consists of 15 residues. Trimming removed 0 bases from V and 2 bases from J, with 9 bases in between. Here the CDR3 DNA reads TGCGCCAGCAGCTTGGCCGGAACAGCCTACAATGAGCAGTTCTTC. Its translation: CASSLAGTAYNEQFF.

The chain combines TRBV14 with TRBJ2-1; a possible D gene is TRBD2 (6 bases). CDR3 size: 21 residues. V gave up 1 base and J gave up 5 bases, with 30 bases separating them. Germline CDR1 and CDR2: SGHDN and FVKESK. CDR3 sequence reads: CASSQGDGRLYGAYHDNEQFF. CDR3 sequence (DNA): TGTGCCAGCAGCCAAGGGGATGGGAGGCTTTATGGGGCCTATCATGACAATGAGCAGTTCTTC.

The gene calls are TRBV9 and TRBJ2-7; a possible D gene is TRBD1 (6 bases). The CDR3 consists of 13 residues. Germline lookup yields CDR1 SGDLS and CDR2 YYNGEE. Trimming shortened V by 5 bases and J by 2 bases, and 11 bases separated the two germline ends. CDR3 in DNA: TGTGCCAGCAGTGACGGACAGACCTACGAGCAGTACTTC. Protein: CASSDGQTYEQYF.

This clone was seen a single time. The chain is built from TRBV11-3 and TRBJ2-2; TRBD2 matches 16 bases. There are 16 residues in the CDR3. Germline V CDR1 and CDR2: SGHNT, YENEEA. Trimming cost V 5 bases and J 5 bases; bases outside gene matches: 2. CDR3 region: CASSQGLAGGTGELFF. In DNA form, the CDR3 reads TGTGCCAGCAGCCAGGGACTAGCGGGAGGGACCGGGGAGCTGTTTTTT.

The table lists this clone with a few counts. The V and J genes are TRBV7-8 and TRBJ1-1, with 7 bases lining up with TRBD1. The CDR3 loop spans 14 amino acids. Germline V CDR1 and CDR2: SGHVS, FQNEAQ. V lost 2 bases to trimming and J lost 8 bases; unmatched junction nucleotides: 8. CDR3 coding DNA: TGTGCCAGCAGCTTATTAGACAGGGCAACCGAAGCTTTCTTT. This sequence encodes CASSLLDRATEAFF.

The chain joins TRBV13 to TRBJ2-1; D is perhaps TRBD2 (6 bases). The CDR3 covers 14 residues. Germline CDR1 is PRHDT and CDR2 is FYEKMQ (reference sequence). The germline V and J ends were trimmed by 5 bases and 8 bases, with 16 bases remaining between them. CDR3 DNA: TGTGCCAGCAGCCCCTTGATGGGCGGGGATGAGCAGTTCTTC. Residues: CASSPLMGGDEQFF.

V gene TRBV30 combines with J gene TRBJ1-2; D uncertain. Deletions cut 1 base from V and 3 bases from J, with 15 bases between. The CDR3 consists of 15 residues. Germline-derived CDR1 and CDR2 are GTSNPN and SVGIG (reference sequence). This chain's CDR3 is CAWSAPGKTDYGYTF. CDR3 DNA: TGTGCCTGGAGTGCTCCGGGAAAAACGGACTATGGCTACACCTTC.

The chain employs TRBV7-9 and TRBJ2-7; D uncertain. Trimming left V 6 bases short and J 3 bases short, with 18 bases between. Germline assignment: CDR1 SEHNR and CDR2 FQNEAQ (reference sequence). This CDR3 has 15 amino acids. CDR3: CASRPYTAVSYEQYF. For the CDR3, the DNA is TGTGCCAGCAGACCGTATACCGCGGTAAGCTACGAGCAGTACTTC.

The V call is TRBV7-2, the J call TRBJ1-3; D gene ambiguous. The V end lost 1 base, the J end lost 0 bases, and 10 bases lay between the germline ends. This CDR3 has 16 residues. Germline assignment: CDR1 SGHTA and CDR2 FQGNSA. Written as DNA, the CDR3 is TGTGCCAGCAGCTTAGAGCGGGTCCCCTCTGGAAACACCATATATTTT. This gives the protein CASSLERVPSGNTIYF.

The gene calls are TRBV19 and TRBJ1-5; 9 bases match TRBD1. V shed 5 bases, J shed 0 bases, and the junction held 8 bases outside the gene matches. This CDR3 contains 17 residues. Looked up from germline, CDR1 is LNHDA and CDR2 is SQIVND (reference sequence). In nucleotides, the CDR3 is TGTGCCAGTAGTGTGCTGGGACAGGGTTATAGCAATCAGCCCCAGCATTTT. This codes for CASSVLGQGYSNQPQHF.